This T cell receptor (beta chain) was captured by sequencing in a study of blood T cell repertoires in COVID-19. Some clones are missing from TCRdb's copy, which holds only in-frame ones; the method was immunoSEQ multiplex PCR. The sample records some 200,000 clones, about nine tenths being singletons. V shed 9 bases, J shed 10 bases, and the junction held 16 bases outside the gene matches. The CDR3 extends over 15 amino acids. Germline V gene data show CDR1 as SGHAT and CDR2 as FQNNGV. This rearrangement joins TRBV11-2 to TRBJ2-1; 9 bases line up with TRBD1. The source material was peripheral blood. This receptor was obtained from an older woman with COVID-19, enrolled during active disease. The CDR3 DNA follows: TGTGCCAGTGCTAAGGCCGGGACAGGGTCACAAGAGCAGTTCTTC. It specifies CASAKAGTGSQEQFF.